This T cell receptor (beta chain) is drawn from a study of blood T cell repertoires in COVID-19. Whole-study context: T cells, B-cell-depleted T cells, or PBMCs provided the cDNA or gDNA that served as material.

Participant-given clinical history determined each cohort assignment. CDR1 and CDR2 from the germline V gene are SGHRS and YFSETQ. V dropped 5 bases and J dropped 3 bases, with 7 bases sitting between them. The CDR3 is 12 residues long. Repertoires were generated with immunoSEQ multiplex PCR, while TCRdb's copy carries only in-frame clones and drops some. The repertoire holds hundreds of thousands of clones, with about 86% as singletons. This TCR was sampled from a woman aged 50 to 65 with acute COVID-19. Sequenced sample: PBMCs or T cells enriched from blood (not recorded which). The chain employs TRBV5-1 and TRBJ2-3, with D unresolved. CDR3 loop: CASSHGTDTQYF. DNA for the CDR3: TGCGCCAGCAGTCACGGGACAGATACGCAGTATTTT.